The TCR beta chain under discussion was sequenced for a study of blood T cell repertoires in COVID-19. Whole-study context: The samples span acute and convalescent COVID-19 from the United States, Italy and Spain. PBMCs, B-cell-depleted T cells, or T cells provided the cDNA or gDNA that made up the material.

Authors' processing steps: Reference gene primers were amplified, and this amplification served to estimate nucleated cell counts. Clones were sequenced by immunoSEQ multiplex PCR, and TCRdb holds only the in-frame ones, with some missing. D and trimming come from the DNA, and the V and J calls and clone size come from that table. The data hold approximately 390,000 clones, with 85% to 90% observed a single time. The junction had 4 bases not matched to a gene; V was cut back by 8 bases and J by 0 bases. Germline CDR1 SGHTA, CDR2 FQGNSA. The CDR3 totals 14 residues. The sequencing input was peripheral blood. The V and J genes are TRBV7-2 and TRBJ2-1, with TRBD2 matching over 7 bases. This receptor was taken from a man between 18 and 29 years old with active or convalescent COVID-19. The CDR3 region has the DNA TGTGCCAGCGGGGAGGGGCACTCCTACAATGAGCAGTTCTTC. Translated: CASGEGHSYNEQFF.